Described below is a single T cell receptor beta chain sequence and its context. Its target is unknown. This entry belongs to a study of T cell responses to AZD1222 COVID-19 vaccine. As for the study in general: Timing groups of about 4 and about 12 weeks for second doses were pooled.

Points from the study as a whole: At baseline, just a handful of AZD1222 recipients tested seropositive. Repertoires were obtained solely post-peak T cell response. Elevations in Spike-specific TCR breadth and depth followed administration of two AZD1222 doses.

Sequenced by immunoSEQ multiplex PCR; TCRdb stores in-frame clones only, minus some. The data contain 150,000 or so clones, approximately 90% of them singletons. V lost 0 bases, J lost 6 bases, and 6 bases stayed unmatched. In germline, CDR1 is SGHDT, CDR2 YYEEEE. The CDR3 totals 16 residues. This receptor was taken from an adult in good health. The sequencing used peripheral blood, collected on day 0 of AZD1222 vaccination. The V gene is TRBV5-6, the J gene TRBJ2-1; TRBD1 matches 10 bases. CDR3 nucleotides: TGTGCCAGCAGCTTGGAGGGACAGGGGATGGGCAATGAGCAGTTCTTC. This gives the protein CASSLEGQGMGNEQFF.